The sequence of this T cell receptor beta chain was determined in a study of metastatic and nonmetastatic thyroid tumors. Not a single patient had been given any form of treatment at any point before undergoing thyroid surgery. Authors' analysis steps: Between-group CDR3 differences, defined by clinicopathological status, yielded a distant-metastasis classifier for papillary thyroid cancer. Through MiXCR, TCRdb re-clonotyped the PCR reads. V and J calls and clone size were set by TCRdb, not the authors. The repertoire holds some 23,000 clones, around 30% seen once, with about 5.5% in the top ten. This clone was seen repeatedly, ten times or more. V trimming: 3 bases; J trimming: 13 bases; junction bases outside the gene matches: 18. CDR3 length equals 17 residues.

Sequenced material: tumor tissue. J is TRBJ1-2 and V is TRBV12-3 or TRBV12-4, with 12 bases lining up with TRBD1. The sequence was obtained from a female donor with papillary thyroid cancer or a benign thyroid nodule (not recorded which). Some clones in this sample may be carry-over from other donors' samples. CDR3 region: CASSLRGGQGASGSGTF. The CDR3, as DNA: TGTGCCAGCAGTTTGAGGGGGGGACAGGGGGCATCTGGGTCGGGCACCTTC.